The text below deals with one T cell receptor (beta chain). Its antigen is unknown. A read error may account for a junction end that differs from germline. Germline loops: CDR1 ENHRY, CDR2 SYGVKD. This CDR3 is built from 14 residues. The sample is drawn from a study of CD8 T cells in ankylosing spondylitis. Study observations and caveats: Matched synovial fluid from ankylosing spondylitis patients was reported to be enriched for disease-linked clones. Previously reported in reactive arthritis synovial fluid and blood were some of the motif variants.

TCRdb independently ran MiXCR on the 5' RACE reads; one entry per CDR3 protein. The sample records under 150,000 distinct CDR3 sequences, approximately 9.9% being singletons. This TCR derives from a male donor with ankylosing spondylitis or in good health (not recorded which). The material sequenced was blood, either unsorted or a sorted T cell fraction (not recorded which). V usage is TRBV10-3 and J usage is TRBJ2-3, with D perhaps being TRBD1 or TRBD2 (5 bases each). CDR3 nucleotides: TGTGCCACAACTCGAGGGACCACAACAGATACGCGGTATTTT. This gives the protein CATTRGTTTDTRYF.